This TCR beta chain was profiled in a study of monozygotic twins with cystic fibrosis. Generated by immunoSEQ multiplex PCR, the TCRdb table keeps only in-frame clones and is missing some. The data contain fewer than 20,000 clones, approximately 96% of them seen just once; the ten biggest clones take up approximately 2%. CDR1 is SNHLY, CDR2 FYNNEI, per germline. V was clipped by 6 bases and J by 3 bases, with 6 bases between them. This CDR3 has 11 amino acids. General observations from the study: Co-twins had the most similar V usage for 13 of 16 pairs, J for 8. Age, concordance and disease severity did not associate with shared CDR3 numbers. Median Simpson clonality of 0.0095 suggested naive T cells predominated.

This clone was found once. Antigen specificity is unknown. The receptor was derived from a woman between 25 and 40 years old with cystic fibrosis. The rearrangement uses TRBV2 and TRBJ2-7; D is unresolved. Sequencing was carried out using blood. The CDR3 loop reads CASSNRYEQYF. CDR3 DNA: TGTGCCAGCAGCAACCGCTACGAGCAGTACTTC.